Below, one T cell receptor beta chain is given with its context. Its antigen is still unknown. Per the germline V gene, CDR1 is MDHEN and CDR2 is SYDVKM. Trimming removed 8 bases from V and 10 bases from J, with 26 bases in between. CDR3 size: 15 residues. CD4+ cells were split into CD45RA+ naive and CD45RA-negative memory subsets. The deep-level immunoSEQ assay was used. The protocol was immunoSEQ multiplex PCR, while the TCRdb copy is restricted to in-frame clones and leaves out a portion. The data show roughly 2.2 million clones, with approximately 95% seen just once and under 0.45% held by the top ten. This record belongs to a study of shared clonotypes between healthy human individuals. The overall study: Per-donor plates numbered three CD4 naive, three CD4 memory, two CD8 naive and one CD8 memory. Regarding the study as a whole: The four-donor shared clonotypes exceeded non-shared clonotypes in generation probability, with non-shared ones scoring lower.

The clonotype originates from a man younger than 35 in good health. Some clones in this sample may be carry-over from other donors' samples. Sequencing was performed on naive CD4+ T cells from PBMCs. This sample's subset: CD45RA+ positively selected. This chain uses TRBV28 with TRBJ1-1; possibly TRBD1 for D (5 bases). CDR3 DNA sequence: TGTGCCAGCTCCACCCCGGGCGGGGACCTCGGAGGAGCTTTCTTT. Residues: CASSTPGGDLGGAFF.